These 32 T cell receptor beta chains were sequenced from one sample in a study of blood T cell repertoires in COVID-19 (dated by TCRdb to 2020 to 2022). Preparation of the library involved the immunoSEQ multiplex PCR assay. TCRdb took over this immuneACCESS table, retaining in-frame rearrangements with V and J assigned. Such tables are incomplete; in checked studies, under half of the missing clones stem from an unresolved V gene, and the remainder is unexplained. Across this sample there are approximately 74,000 clones, with roughly 80% seen only once. The ten most abundant clones make up approximately 17% of the sample. Input material: peripheral blood. These receptors were collected from a man in his 60s with acute or convalescent COVID-19.

Only a few counts were recorded for this clone. The chain uses TRBV6-1 and TRBJ1-1; D perhaps matches TRBD1 (6 bases). Deletions cut 1 base from V and 0 bases from J, with 9 bases between. CDR3 length: 15 residues. In germline, CDR1 is MNHNS, CDR2 SASEGT. CDR3 sequence reads: CASSEGGHLNTEAFF. Here the CDR3 DNA reads TGTGCCAGCAGTGAAGGGGGACACTTGAACACTGAAGCTTTCTTT.

The chain employs TRBV7-2 and TRBJ2-3; TRBD2 matches at 16 bases. V lost 5 bases and J lost 3; bases outside the gene matches: 2. Per the germline V gene, CDR1 is SGHTA and CDR2 is FQGNSA. CDR3 length equals 16 residues. The CDR3 DNA sequence: TGTGCCAGCAGCCGGGGACTAGCGGGGGGGACAGATACGCAGTATTTT. Residues: CASSRGLAGGTDTQYF.

For the CDR3, the DNA is TGTGCCAGCAGCCAAGACGCGACAGGGTCTCGTTATGGCTACACCTTC. It encodes CASSQDATGSRYGYTF. The genes are TRBV4-2 and TRBJ1-2; the match to TRBD1 covers 7 bases. The V gene's germline CDR1 is LGHNA and CDR2 YNFKEQ. The CDR3 loop spans 16 amino acids. The V and J ends lost 0 bases and 5 bases, in that order; junction bases with no gene match: 9.

This chain joins TRBV3-1 (or the pseudogene TRBV3-2) and TRBJ1-1; maybe TRBD1 (6 bases). The CDR3 is 14 amino acids. The germline V gene encodes CDR1 LGHDT and CDR2 YNNKEL (reference sequence). Deletions cut 4 bases from V and 4 bases from J, with 13 bases between. The CDR3 DNA is TGTGCCAGCAGCCGCGAGGGGGGGATCACTGAAGCTTTCTTT. Translated, it gives CASSREGGITEAFF.

The V call is TRBV5-4, the J call TRBJ2-7; D might be TRBD1 (6 bases). The CDR3 is 14 amino acids. Germline V gives CDR1 SGHNT, CDR2 YYREEE (reference sequence). V was cut by 0 bases and J by 4 bases, with 11 bases left in between. The CDR3 reads CASSLGQDMYEQYF. Written as DNA, the CDR3 is TGTGCCAGCAGCTTGGGACAGGATATGTACGAGCAGTACTTC.

The genes are TRBV9 and TRBJ1-3; 7 bases align to TRBD1. Germline trimming cut 4 bases from V and 0 bases from J; bases unmatched to any gene: 10. CDR1 is SGDLS and CDR2 is YYNGEE in the germline V gene. The CDR3 has 17 residues. The CDR3 spells CASSPTMGQISGNTIYF. The CDR3 DNA sequence: TGTGCCAGCAGCCCTACCATGGGACAGATCTCTGGAAACACCATATATTTT.

The J gene is TRBJ2-3, the V gene TRBV5-1; the D gene is possibly TRBD1 (6 bases). V was shortened by 0 bases and J by 4 bases, with 9 bases between the two germline ends. This CDR3 spans 14 amino acids. Per germline, CDR1 SGHRS and CDR2 YFSETQ. CDR3 nucleotides: TGCGCCAGCAGCTTGGACCAGGGGTCAGATACGCAGTATTTT. This codes for CASSLDQGSDTQYF.

In its sample, this clone was seen once. The V and J genes are TRBV10-3 and TRBJ1-1; TRBD1 aligns across 9 bases. The V segment lost 9 bases and the J segment 1 base; nucleotides outside the gene matches: 12. Germline V CDR1 and CDR2: ENHRY, SYGVKD. The CDR3 covers 16 residues. This CDR3 is CAIGSRTGVTNTEAFF. CDR3 nucleotides: TGTGCCATAGGGAGCCGGACAGGGGTGACGAACACTGAAGCTTTCTTT.

The chain joins TRBV6-4 to TRBJ1-2; D not resolved. Germline CDR1 MRHNA, CDR2 SNTAGT. The CDR3 loop spans 15 amino acids. V lost 4 bases and J lost 5, with 17 bases in between. The CDR3 DNA reads TGTGCCAGCAGTGCCTCACCACGGGGAGAATATGGCTACACCTTC. Translated: CASSASPRGEYGYTF.

The chain couples TRBV4-1 to TRBJ2-7; D is undetermined. This CDR3 is 15 amino acids long. The V and J ends lost 0 bases and 2 bases respectively, with 11 bases between them. Germline CDR1 is MGHRA and CDR2 is YSYEKL. This CDR3 reads CASSQDAHRTYEQYF. DNA for the CDR3: TGCGCCAGCAGCCAAGATGCACACCGAACCTACGAGCAGTACTTC.

The gene calls are TRBV5-1 and TRBJ2-5; 7 bases are shared with TRBD2. This CDR3 spans 14 amino acids. CDR1 and CDR2 (germline): SGHRS, YFSETQ. V trimming: 5 bases; J trimming: 2 bases; junction bases outside the gene matches: 6. The CDR3 here is CASSLGGTQETQYF. In nucleotides, the CDR3 is TGCGCCAGCAGTCTGGGGGGGACTCAAGAGACCCAGTACTTC. Full variable domain (rest looked up from reference TRBV5-1 and TRBJ2-5): KAGVTQTPRYLIKTRGQQVTLSCSPISGHRSVSWYQQTPGQGLQFLFEYFSETQRNKGNFPGRFSGRQFSNSRSEMNVSTLELGDSALYLCASSLGGTQETQYFGPGTRLLVL.

This chain joins TRBV5-8 and TRBJ1-2; 9 nucleotides match TRBD1. Germline V gives CDR1 SGHTS, CDR2 YDEGEE. Unmatched junction bases numbered 3, after V lost 3 bases and J lost 3 bases. This CDR3 is 14 amino acids long. This CDR3 reads CASSWGDRDYGYTF. CDR3 nucleotides: TGTGCCAGCAGCTGGGGGGACAGGGACTATGGCTACACCTTC.

This clone has just one count. The V call is TRBV7-9, the J call TRBJ1-6; TRBD1 agrees at 9 bases. CDR3 length equals 16 residues. Germline V lookup: CDR1 SEHNR, CDR2 FQNEAQ (reference sequence). With 5 bases clipped from V and 9 bases from J, the junction kept 11 bases outside the gene matches. The CDR3 DNA reads TGTGCCAGCAGCGCGGCCGGGACAGGGTATCGTTCACCCCTCCACTTT. Its translation is CASSAAGTGYRSPLHF. Complete variable domain (other parts from reference TRBV7-9 and TRBJ1-6): DTGVSQNPRHKITKRGQNVTFRCDPISEHNRLYWYRQTLGQGPEFLTYFQNEAQLEKSRLLSDRFSAERPKGSFSTLEIQRTEQGDSAMYLCASSAAGTGYRSPLHFGNGTRLTVT.

The gene calls are TRBV7-8 and TRBJ1-1, with 12 positions matching TRBD1. The length of the CDR3 is 18 residues. V lost 4 bases to trimming and J lost 0 bases; unmatched junction nucleotides: 9. Germline V gives CDR1 SGHVS, CDR2 FQNEAQ. The DNA for the CDR3 is TGTGCCAGCAGCTACGATTTCGGGACAGGGGGCCTGAACACTGAAGCTTTCTTT. Protein product: CASSYDFGTGGLNTEAFF.

J is TRBJ1-1 and V is TRBV7-2; TRBD1 might be the D (6 bases). This CDR3 contains 13 residues. Trimming pared 1 base from V and 4 bases from J, leaving 7 bases between. Germline V gene sequence: CDR1 SGHTA, CDR2 FQGNSA. This chain's CDR3 is CASSLVRGTEAFF. Written as DNA, the CDR3 is TGTGCCAGCAGCTTAGTCAGGGGCACTGAAGCTTTCTTT.

This chain connects TRBV18 to TRBJ2-6; tentative D call: TRBD1 (5 bases). Germline V gene data show CDR1 as KGHSH and CDR2 as LQKENI. This CDR3 comprises 18 residues. Trimming left V 4 bases short and J 0 bases short, with 16 bases between. CDR3 sequence: CASSLGAIYVSGANVLTF. DNA for the CDR3: TGTGCCAGCTCACTTGGGGCAATTTATGTCTCTGGGGCCAACGTCCTGACTTTC.

The gene calls are TRBV6-5 and TRBJ1-2; the match to TRBD1 covers 8 bases. The CDR3 totals 13 residues. Germline V gene sequence: CDR1 MNHEY, CDR2 SVGAGI. J was trimmed by 4 bases and V by 6 bases; bases with no gene match: 4. The CDR3 is CASSLDRGYGYTF. The CDR3 nucleotides are TGTGCCAGCAGCCTTGACAGGGGCTATGGCTACACCTTC.

The gene calls are TRBV11-3 and TRBJ2-7; 12 bases fit TRBD1. V gave up 5 bases and J gave up 5 bases; unmatched junction bases: 10. Germline V gene lookup returns CDR1 SGHNT and CDR2 YENEEA. The CDR3 totals 16 residues. In nucleotides, the CDR3 is TGTGCCAGCAGCCCCGGGGGGACAGGGGGCCGCCACGAGCAGTACTTC. Protein sequence: CASSPGGTGGRHEQYF.

The V and J genes are TRBV19 and TRBJ1-2, with D tentatively TRBD1 (5 bases). Germline assignment: CDR1 LNHDA and CDR2 SQIVND (reference sequence). The CDR3 has 12 amino acids. Trimming pared 5 bases from V and 3 bases from J, leaving 7 bases between. The CDR3 nucleotides are TGTGCCAGTAGTCGCAGGGACTATGGCTACACCTTC. Its protein is CASSRRDYGYTF.

The rearrangement uses TRBV27 and TRBJ2-7, with 10 bases identical to TRBD2. Germline trimming cut 7 bases from V and 7 bases from J; bases unmatched to any gene: 4. The CDR3 runs to 12 residues. Germline V gene data show CDR1 as MNHEY and CDR2 as SMNVEV (reference sequence). Here the CDR3 DNA reads TGTGCCAGCATCCTAGCGGGGGATGAGCAGTACTTC. Encoded protein: CASILAGDEQYF.

V and J are TRBV30 and TRBJ1-1; TRBD1 might be the D (6 bases). V dropped 2 bases and J dropped 1 base, with 8 bases sitting between them. The CDR3 runs to 13 residues. CDR1 is GTSNPN and CDR2 is SVGIG in the germline V gene (reference sequence). The CDR3 DNA reads as TGTGCCTGGAGTTGGGGGCCGAACACTGAAGCTTTCTTT. Protein product: CAWSWGPNTEAFF.

This chain links TRBV4-3 with TRBJ1-3, with 7 bases identical to TRBD1. CDR3 size: 16 residues. Trimming at V came to 1 base and at J to 0 bases, leaving 3 bases not matched to a gene. Germline CDR1 and CDR2: LGHNA and YSLEER. CDR3 in amino acids: CASSQGDSLSGNTIYF. The CDR3 nucleotides read TGCGCCAGCAGCCAAGGGGACAGCCTCTCTGGAAACACCATATATTTT.

This clone has only one observation. The gene calls are TRBV9 and TRBJ1-3, with 10 bases identical to TRBD1. Germline CDR1 is SGDLS and CDR2 is YYNGEE. Losses at the gene ends were 3 bases for V and 4 bases for J; bases not matched to a gene: 10. CDR3 length: 17 amino acids. This chain's CDR3 is CASSGHTGTGAGNTIYF. Here the CDR3 DNA reads TGTGCCAGCAGCGGACATACGGGGACAGGGGCCGGAAACACCATATATTTT.

The CDR3 DNA follows: TGTGCCAGCTCACAGACAGCCCAGAACTTAGATACGCAGTATTTT. Its protein is CASSQTAQNLDTQYF. The chain is built from TRBV18 and TRBJ2-3; possible D gene TRBD1, 5 bases. The CDR3 has 15 residues. V lost 4 bases and J 5 bases, leaving 16 bases between the germline ends. In germline, CDR1 is KGHSH, CDR2 LQKENI. Based on the CDR3 plus reference TRBV18 and TRBJ2-3, the full variable domain is NAGVMQNPRHLVRRRGQEARLRCSPMKGHSHVYWYRQLPEEGLKFMVYLQKENIIDESGMPKERFSAEFPKEGPSILRIQQVVRGDSAAYFCASSQTAQNLDTQYFGPGTRLTVL.

Written as DNA, the CDR3 is TGTGCCAGTAGTACCCGACAGGGTGTGGAGACCCAGTACTTC. Its translation is CASSTRQGVETQYF. The J gene is TRBJ2-5, the V gene TRBV19, with TRBD1 matching 7 bases. Per germline, CDR1 LNHDA and CDR2 SQIVND (reference sequence). This CDR3 has 14 residues. V shed 4 bases and J 5 bases; nucleotides not matched to a gene: 7.

In nucleotides, the CDR3 is TGTGCCACCAGCAGAGATGGAGGGAACTATGGCTACACCTTC. Its protein is CATSRDGGNYGYTF. This sequence joins TRBV15 and TRBJ1-2; D gene ambiguous. The length of the CDR3 is 14 residues. V shed 0 bases and J shed 2 bases, with 7 bases lying between them. The germline gives CDR1 LNHNV, CDR2 YYDKDF (reference sequence). Variable domain in full (rest from reference TRBV15 and TRBJ1-2): DAMVIQNPRYQVTQFGKPVTLSCSQTLNHNVMYWYQQKSSQAPKLLFHYYDKDFNNEADTPDNFQSRRPNTSFCFLDIRSPGLGDTAMYLCATSRDGGNYGYTFGSGTRLTVV.

This chain uses TRBV7-2 with TRBJ1-6; TRBD1 matches 7 bases. Trimming cost V 4 bases and J 9 bases; bases outside gene matches: 12. The CDR3 consists of 16 residues. CDR1 and CDR2 (germline): SGHTA, FQGNSA. CDR3 in amino acids: CASSSWTGGGGSPLHF. For the CDR3, the DNA is TGTGCCAGCAGCTCCTGGACAGGAGGAGGAGGTTCACCCCTCCACTTT.

The chain employs TRBV11-2 and TRBJ1-3; D perhaps matches TRBD1 (6 bases). Germline V gene sequence: CDR1 SGHAT, CDR2 FQNNGV. There are 14 residues in the CDR3. The ends were cut back, 5 bases at V and 3 bases at J, with 11 bases in the middle. The CDR3 region has the DNA TGTGCCAGCAGCGTTACAGGGTATGGAAACACCATATATTTT. Its translation is CASSVTGYGNTIYF. The whole variable domain, filled in from reference TRBV11-2 and TRBJ1-3, reads EAGVAQSPRYKIIEKRQSVAFWCNPISGHATLYWYQQILGQGPKLLIQFQNNGVVDDSQLPKDRFSAERLKGVDSTLKIQPAKLEDSAVYLCASSVTGYGNTIYFGEGSWLTVV.

The chain is built from TRBV24-1 and TRBJ1-2; a weak D match, TRBD1 (6 bases). V lost 7 bases and J 7 bases, leaving 15 bases between the germline ends. The CDR3 is 13 residues long. Germline lookup yields CDR1 KGHDR and CDR2 SFDVKD. The CDR3 loop is CATSTNRERGYTF. Here the CDR3 DNA reads TGTGCCACCAGCACAAACAGGGAGCGTGGCTACACCTTC.

CDR3: CASSVGGRLYNEQFF. The CDR3 DNA follows: TGTGCCAGCAGCGTAGGGGGGCGCCTCTACAATGAGCAGTTCTTC. The V call is TRBV9, the J call TRBJ2-1; D perhaps matches TRBD1 (6 bases). Trimming removed 0 bases at V and 3 bases at J, with 10 bases between. Germline CDR1 and CDR2: SGDLS and YYNGEE. This CDR3 region has 15 residues. The full variable domain, with the rest looked up from reference TRBV9 and TRBJ2-1, is DSGVTQTPKHLITATGQRVTLRCSPRSGDLSVYWYQQSLDQGLQFLIQYYNGEERAKGNILERFSAQQFPDLHSELNLSSLELGDSALYFCASSVGGRLYNEQFFGPGTRLTVL.

The CDR3 nucleotides read TGCGCCAGCAGTGAGGGACAGGGGAACACTGAAGCTTTCTTT. Translating it yields CASSEGQGNTEAFF. This chain links TRBV10-1 with TRBJ1-1; TRBD1 aligns across 8 bases. V shed 2 bases, J shed 1 base, and the junction held 0 bases outside the gene matches. This CDR3 comprises 14 residues. Germline-derived CDR1 and CDR2 are WNHNN and SYGVQD (reference sequence).

V is TRBV13 and J is TRBJ2-3, with TRBD2 identical over 12 bases. CDR3 length: 17 amino acids. J lost 0 bases, V lost 2 bases, and 3 bases had no gene match. Germline lookup yields CDR1 PRHDT and CDR2 FYEKMQ (reference sequence). As DNA, the CDR3 is TGTGCCAGCAGCTTACGACTAGCGGGAGCCAGCACAGATACGCAGTATTTT. This sequence encodes CASSLRLAGASTDTQYF.